Each of the 5 T cell receptor beta chains below was sequenced from the same sample in a study of T cell repertoires in cytomegalovirus infection. TCRdb used MiXCR to reprocess the reads, holding one entry per CDR3 protein. Here the sample spans about 260,000 distinct CDR3 sequences, roughly 15% being singletons. The sample taken for sequencing was PBMCs. The receptors come from a human donor in good health (CMV status not recorded). Some clones in this sample may be carry-over from other donors' samples.

Of note for this clonotype: The CDR3 end shows no conserved phenylalanine or tryptophan, and so a read error is likely. The DNA is omitted, as the CDR3 cannot be located on it reliably, and the CDR3 follows TCRdb's listing. The rearrangement links TRBV5-3 to TRBJ2-1; the table's D call, TRBD1, was not checked against the DNA. TRBV5-3 is an ORF; its function is uncertain. The CDR3 is 15 amino acids long, termini counted. The CDR3 loop reads CASRPGESPYHEHFV.

The chain employs TRBV7-9 and TRBJ2-2; the match to TRBD1 covers 7 bases. Germline CDR1 is SEHNR and CDR2 is FQNEAQ (reference sequence). The CDR3 totals 16 residues. Trimming removed 6 bases from V and 2 bases from J; junction bases left unmatched: 9. As DNA, the CDR3 is TGTGCCAGCAGAATACCAGGGGGTGACAACACCGGGGAGCTGTTTTTT. The encoded protein is CASRIPGGDNTGELFF. Together with reference TRBV7-9 and TRBJ2-2, the CDR3 gives the full variable domain: DTGVSQNPRHKITKRGQNVTFRCDPISEHNRLYWYRQTLGQGPEFLTYFQNEAQLEKSRLLSDRFSAERPKGSFSTLEIQRTEQGDSAMYLCASRIPGGDNTGELFFGEGSRLTVL.

Ten or more counts support this clonotype. This sequence joins TRBV7-2 and TRBJ1-2; 7 bases map to TRBD1. This CDR3 has 15 residues. With 5 bases clipped from V and 8 bases from J, the junction kept 14 bases outside the gene matches. Germline V gene lookup returns CDR1 SGHTA and CDR2 FQGNSA. The CDR3 nucleotides read TGTGCCAGCAGCCGAGTATTCGGACAGGAGTACGGCTACACCTTC. Protein: CASSRVFGQEYGYTF.

At least ten counts were recorded for this clonotype. The gene calls are TRBV28 and TRBJ2-2; 9 bases match TRBD1. In germline, CDR1 is MDHEN, CDR2 SYDVKM. CDR3 length: 15 residues. V was clipped by 7 bases and J by 7 bases; unmatched bases: 10. CDR3 coding DNA: TGTGCCAGCATCGAAGGGACAGGGTCGGTCGGGGAGCTGTTTTTT. Its translation: CASIEGTGSVGELFF.

This clonotype has more than one count but fewer than ten. The CDR3 protein is CASSIRDRGTGELFF. CDR3 nucleotides: TGTGCCAGCAGCATCCGGGACAGGGGCACCGGGGAGCTGTTTTTT. The rearrangement joins TRBV9 to TRBJ2-2; 10 bases agree with TRBD1. The germline V gene has CDR1 SGDLS and CDR2 YYNGEE. J was trimmed by 4 bases and V by 4 bases; bases with no gene match: 4. The CDR3 is 15 residues long.